The 27 T cell receptor beta chains below come from one sample, sequenced in a study of identical twins. TCRdb fed the 5' RACE reads into MiXCR, producing one record per CDR3 protein. Here the sample spans 500,000 to 600,000 distinct CDR3 sequences, less than 25% being singletons. These data were likewise used in another study, on T cells expressing NK-cell markers.

The specimen sequenced was CD4+ T cells sorted from blood. The receptors were gathered from a woman aged 18-29 years in good health.

This chain links TRBV12-3 or TRBV12-4 with TRBJ2-1; 10 bases are a match to TRBD2. Losses at the gene ends were 3 bases for V and 6 bases for J; bases not matched to a gene: 5. CDR3 length: 15 residues. The CDR3 coding sequence is TGTGCCAGCAGTTTTGGACTAGCGGAGGTCAATGAGCAGTTCTTC. Its protein product is CASSFGLAEVNEQFF.

This rearrangement joins TRBV4-1 to TRBJ2-3; 10 positions agree with TRBD1. CDR1 MGHRA and CDR2 YSYEKL come from the germline V gene. This CDR3 is built from 17 residues. J gave up 1 base and V 1 base, and 5 bases lay outside the gene matches. The CDR3 sequence: CASSQGRGTGGTDTQYF. The CDR3 coding sequence is TGCGCCAGCAGCCAAGGCCGAGGGACAGGGGGCACAGATACGCAGTATTTT.

This clonotype was found a few times. The gene calls are TRBV5-1 and TRBJ2-5, with 9 bases fitting TRBD2. The CDR3 runs 13 residues. The germline V gene has CDR1 SGHRS and CDR2 YFSETQ. Trimming removed 4 bases from V and 5 bases from J; junction bases left unmatched: 3. CDR3 protein: CASSRTSVETQYF. The CDR3, as DNA: TGCGCCAGCAGCCGGACTAGCGTGGAGACCCAGTACTTC.

The CDR3 sequence: CSARGLGPYNEQFF. The CDR3 region has the DNA TGCAGTGCTAGAGGACTAGGGCCGTACAATGAGCAGTTCTTC. The chain joins TRBV20-1 to TRBJ2-1, with TRBD2 as a possible D gene (6 bases). V lost 1 base and J 4 bases, leaving 11 bases between the germline ends. This CDR3 is built from 14 residues. Germline CDR1 is DFQATT and CDR2 is SNEGSKA (reference sequence).

This clonotype was seen a few times. The CDR3 coding sequence is TGTGCCAGCAGCCAAGATTGGGGTTTGACCGGGGAGCTGTTTTTT. This translates into CASSQDWGLTGELFF. V gene TRBV3-1 combines with J gene TRBJ2-2; no clear D. The CDR3 length is 15 residues. Trimming removed 0 bases from V and 5 bases from J, with 10 bases in between. Germline lookup yields CDR1 LGHDT and CDR2 YNNKEL (reference sequence).

The chain has TRBV7-3 and TRBJ2-1; unclear D gene. V lost 4 bases and J lost 6, with 10 bases in between. From germline, CDR1 is SGHTA and CDR2 FQGTGA. The CDR3 is 13 residues long. CDR3 residues: CASSSRSGNEQFF. The CDR3 nucleotides are TGTGCCAGCAGCTCACGATCCGGCAATGAGCAGTTCTTC.

This clonotype was counted only a few times. The rearrangement links TRBV7-9 to TRBJ2-7; 9 bases match TRBD2. Germline V gene sequence: CDR1 SEHNR, CDR2 FQNEAQ (reference sequence). This CDR3 spans 17 amino acids. Trimming at V came to 5 bases and at J to 2 bases, leaving 13 bases not matched to a gene. The CDR3 spells CASSPRRSSGSPYEQYF. The CDR3 DNA is TGTGCCAGCAGCCCTCGAAGGAGTAGCGGGAGCCCCTACGAGCAGTACTTC.

This clonotype was seen a handful of times. The V gene is TRBV5-6, the J gene TRBJ2-1, with D uncertain. The CDR3 contains 13 residues. V lost 5 bases and J lost 8, with 14 bases in between. Germline V gene lookup returns CDR1 SGHDT and CDR2 YYEEEE. The CDR3 loop reads CASRLTGAHEQFF. The CDR3 DNA reads as TGTGCCAGCAGGCTGACCGGAGCCCATGAGCAGTTCTTC.

The V gene is TRBV6-1, the J gene TRBJ2-3, with 8 positions matching TRBD1. Germline CDR1 and CDR2: MNHNS and SASEGT. V shed 7 bases and J 0 bases; nucleotides not matched to a gene: 9. The CDR3 extends over 16 amino acids. The CDR3 DNA reads TGTGCCAGCACGACAGGGGCCCTCATAAGCACAGATACGCAGTATTTT. Its protein product is CASTTGALISTDTQYF.

This chain connects TRBV6-5 to TRBJ2-1, with D unclear. This CDR3 comprises 14 residues. The V end lost 2 bases, the J end lost 9 bases, and 14 bases lay between the germline ends. CDR1 and CDR2 (germline): MNHEY, SVGAGI. CDR3 in amino acids: CASSYELRTGEQFF. As DNA, the CDR3 is TGTGCCAGCAGTTACGAGTTGAGGACGGGTGAGCAGTTCTTC.

This clonotype was seen a handful of times. The rearrangement joins TRBV5-1 to TRBJ1-1; D is uncertain. The germline gives CDR1 SGHRS, CDR2 YFSETQ. This CDR3 has 14 amino acids. The V end was cut by 2 bases, the J end by 5 bases, with 13 bases between. The CDR3 loop reads CASSFDAGSTEAFF. The CDR3 DNA is TGCGCCAGCAGCTTTGACGCGGGGAGTACTGAAGCTTTCTTT.

The rearrangement joins TRBV12-3 or TRBV12-4 to TRBJ1-5, with TRBD1 identical over 11 bases. V lost 3 bases to trimming and J lost 6 bases; unmatched junction nucleotides: 4. CDR3 size: 15 residues. This chain's CDR3 is CASSFGQGAGQPQHF. The CDR3 DNA follows: TGTGCCAGCAGTTTCGGACAGGGGGCTGGTCAGCCCCAGCATTTT.

The V call is TRBV7-2, the J call TRBJ2-7; 7 nucleotides agree with TRBD1. The trim removed 3 bases at V and 2 bases at J, leaving 7 bases unmatched. CDR1 is SGHTA, CDR2 FQGNSA, per germline. The CDR3 contains 15 residues. The CDR3 nucleotides read TGTGCCAGCAGCTTCGCCGGGACAGTCACCTACGAGCAGTACTTC. Translated: CASSFAGTVTYEQYF.

This clonotype was observed a few times. The rearrangement uses TRBV29-1 and TRBJ2-1; possible D gene TRBD2, 5 bases. The CDR3 runs to 10 residues. The V gene lost 3 bases and the J gene lost 12 bases, with 9 bases spanning the gap. Looked up from germline, CDR1 is SQVTM and CDR2 is ANQGSEA. The CDR3 bases are TGCAGCGTTGATCGAGGGCTGCAGTTCTTC. Its protein is CSVDRGLQFF.

Here the CDR3 DNA reads TGTGCCAGCAGCGTAGTTGGGACAGGGGATGGCGAGCAGTACTTC. It encodes CASSVVGTGDGEQYF. This sequence joins TRBV9 and TRBJ2-7; TRBD1 matches at 10 bases. This CDR3 comprises 15 residues. Germline V gives CDR1 SGDLS, CDR2 YYNGEE. V trimming: 0 bases; J trimming: 6 bases; junction bases outside the gene matches: 6.

CDR3 coding DNA: TGTGCCAGCAGTTACAGGGGTGGAGACGAGCAGTACTTC. Translating gives CASSYRGGDEQYF. The V and J genes are TRBV12-3 or TRBV12-4 and TRBJ2-7; 7 nucleotides match TRBD1. V was pared by 4 bases and J by 5 bases, with 5 bases of the junction left unmatched. The CDR3 is made up of 13 amino acids.

The chain is built from TRBV20-1 and TRBJ1-1; D possibly corresponds to TRBD1 (6 bases). Germline V gene data show CDR1 as DFQATT and CDR2 as SNEGSKA (reference sequence). Deletions cut 3 bases from V and 4 bases from J, with 15 bases between. The CDR3 sequence is 14 residues long. Here the CDR3 reads CSARWRQGGTEAFF. The CDR3 DNA is TGCAGTGCTAGGTGGCGACAAGGGGGCACTGAAGCTTTCTTT.

This clonotype was picked up a small number of times. The rearrangement links TRBV5-4 to TRBJ2-5, with D perhaps TRBD1 (6 bases). Germline CDR1 reads SGHNT; CDR2 reads YYREEE (reference sequence). This CDR3 region has 12 residues. V was trimmed by 7 bases and J by 2 bases, leaving 9 bases between them. In DNA form, the CDR3 reads TGTGCCAGCTTCGGACAGCAAGAGACCCAGTACTTC. As protein: CASFGQQETQYF. Full variable domain (missing parts from reference TRBV5-4 and TRBJ2-5): ETGVTQSPTHLIKTRGQQVTLRCSSQSGHNTVSWYQQALGQGPQFIFQYYREEENGRGNFPPRFSGLQFPNYSSELNVNALELDDSALYLCASFGQQETQYFGPGTRLLVL.

This clonotype was seen a few times. The chain recombines TRBV10-1 with TRBJ2-3; 8 bases map to TRBD2. CDR1 and CDR2 from the germline V gene are WNHNN and SYGVQD (reference sequence). The CDR3 is 16 amino acids. Losses at the gene ends were 0 bases for V and 3 bases for J; bases not matched to a gene: 5. The DNA for the CDR3 is TGCGCCAGCAGTGAGTCGTCGGGAGGGCCGACAGATACGCAGTATTTT. It yields the protein CASSESSGGPTDTQYF.

The CDR3 coding sequence is TGCAGGGCGTCAGGGGCGTCGAACACTGAAGCTTTCTTT. The encoded protein is CRASGASNTEAFF. The chain carries TRBV20-1 and TRBJ1-1, with TRBD1 as a possible D gene (6 bases). In germline, CDR1 is DFQATT, CDR2 SNEGSKA (reference sequence). The CDR3 spans 13 residues.

The chain combines TRBV10-3 with TRBJ2-3; D is uncertain. CDR1 and CDR2 (germline): ENHRY, SYGVKD. The CDR3 length is 14 residues. The V end was cut by 0 bases, the J end by 3 bases, with 7 bases between. The CDR3 sequence is CAISESKRTDTQYF. Here the CDR3 DNA reads TGTGCCATCAGTGAGTCGAAGAGGACAGATACGCAGTATTTT.

This clonotype turned up a few times. The V and J genes are TRBV20-1 and TRBJ2-5; 7 bases are shared with TRBD2. V lost 0 bases, J lost 5 bases, and 21 bases stayed unmatched. From germline, CDR1 is DFQATT and CDR2 SNEGSKA (reference sequence). The CDR3 has 19 amino acids. CDR3 sequence reads: CSARDNTQRGFSGPETQYF. Here the CDR3 DNA reads TGCAGTGCTAGAGATAATACCCAGCGGGGCTTCTCCGGGCCGGAGACCCAGTACTTC.

The sample holds a few counts of this clonotype. The gene calls are TRBV11-3 and TRBJ1-2, with 8 bases fitting TRBD1. Germline CDR1 is SGHNT and CDR2 is YENEEA. V gave up 4 bases and J gave up 2 bases; unmatched junction bases: 3. The CDR3 is 14 amino acids. The CDR3 region has the DNA TGTGCCAGCAGCTACGGACAGGGCAACTATGGCTACACCTTC. Translated, it gives CASSYGQGNYGYTF.

The chain joins TRBV20-1 to TRBJ2-5; the D is unclear. Trimming shortened V by 0 bases and J by 1 base, and 9 bases separated the two germline ends. CDR1 and CDR2 (germline): DFQATT, SNEGSKA (reference sequence). The CDR3 extends over 14 amino acids. The CDR3 sequence is CSARDLAIQETQYF. For the CDR3, the DNA is TGCAGTGCTAGAGATCTGGCGATCCAAGAGACCCAGTACTTC.

Written as DNA, the CDR3 is TGTGCCAGCAGTCCTTCCCCAGGGTGGCGTGCCTATCCCGAGCAGTACTTC. This sequence encodes CASSPSPGWRAYPEQYF. The V gene is TRBV9, the J gene TRBJ2-7; TRBD1 is a possible D gene (5 bases). This CDR3 region has 17 residues. Trimming shortened V by 5 bases and J by 6 bases, and 27 bases separated the two germline ends. Germline V lookup: CDR1 SGDLS, CDR2 YYNGEE.

This clonotype has a handful of counts. The chain has TRBV6-5 and TRBJ2-2; possibly TRBD2 for D (6 bases). V gave up 0 bases and J gave up 8 bases, with 10 bases separating them. The CDR3 contains 14 residues. The germline V gene has CDR1 MNHEY and CDR2 SVGAGI. The DNA for the CDR3 is TGTGCCAGCAGTTACTCGGCGGGGTCAGGGGAGCTGTTTTTT. It codes for CASSYSAGSGELFF.

The chain recombines TRBV27 with TRBJ1-6; D may be TRBD1 (5 bases). CDR1 and CDR2 from the germline V gene are MNHEY and SMNVEV (reference sequence). The CDR3 covers 12 residues. Trimming cost V 1 base and J 16 bases, with 11 bases left between them. This chain's CDR3 is CASSLWPGRLHF. DNA of the CDR3: TGTGCCAGCAGTTTATGGCCAGGGCGGCTCCACTTT.